Detailed here is one TCR beta chain. Its antigen is unidentified. This record belongs to a study of T cell responses to AZD1222 COVID-19 vaccine. Study-level results: Vaccination with two AZD1222 doses was followed by a rise in Spike-specific TCR breadth and depth.

The germline gives CDR1 SNHLY, CDR2 FYNNEI. The CDR3 runs 13 residues. V was cut by 5 bases and J by 2 bases, with 7 bases left in between. Clones were sequenced by immunoSEQ multiplex PCR, and TCRdb holds only the in-frame ones, with some missing. The sample includes some 200,000 clones, about 93% of them seen just once. The sample consisted of peripheral blood, taken 28 days after the second AZD1222 dose. The TCR comes from an adult who received the AZD1222 COVID-19 vaccine. The rearrangement joins TRBV2 to TRBJ1-3; D is ambiguous. The chain's CDR3 is CASSSTPGNTIYF. In DNA form, the CDR3 reads TGTGCCAGCAGTTCGACTCCTGGAAACACCATATATTTT.